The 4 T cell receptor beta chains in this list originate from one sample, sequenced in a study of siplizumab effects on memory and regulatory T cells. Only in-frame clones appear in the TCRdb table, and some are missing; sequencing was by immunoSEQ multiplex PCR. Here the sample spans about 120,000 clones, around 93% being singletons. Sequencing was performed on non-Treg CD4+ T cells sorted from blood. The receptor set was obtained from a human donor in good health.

For the CDR3, the DNA is TGTGCCAGCAGCTTCGTGGGAGTAGAGCAGTACTTC. It codes for CASSFVGVEQYF. V is TRBV7-2 and J is TRBJ2-7; a weak D match, TRBD2 (5 bases). V lost 3 bases, J lost 7 bases, and 10 bases lay in between. CDR3 size: 12 residues. In germline, CDR1 is SGHTA, CDR2 FQGNSA.

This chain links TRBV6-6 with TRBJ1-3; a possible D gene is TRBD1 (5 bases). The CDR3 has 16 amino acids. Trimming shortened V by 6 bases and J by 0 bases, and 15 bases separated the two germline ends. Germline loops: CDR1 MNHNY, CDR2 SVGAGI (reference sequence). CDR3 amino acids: CASSPTGTRSGNTIYF. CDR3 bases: TGTGCCAGCAGCCCTACAGGAACCCGCTCTGGAAACACCATATATTTT.

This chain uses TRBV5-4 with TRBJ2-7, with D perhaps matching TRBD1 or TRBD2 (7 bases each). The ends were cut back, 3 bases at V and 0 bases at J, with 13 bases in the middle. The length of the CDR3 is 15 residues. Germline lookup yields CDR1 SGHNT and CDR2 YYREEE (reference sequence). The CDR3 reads CASSSQGGTSYEQYF. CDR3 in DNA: TGTGCCAGCAGCTCCCAGGGGGGGACCTCCTACGAGCAGTACTTC.

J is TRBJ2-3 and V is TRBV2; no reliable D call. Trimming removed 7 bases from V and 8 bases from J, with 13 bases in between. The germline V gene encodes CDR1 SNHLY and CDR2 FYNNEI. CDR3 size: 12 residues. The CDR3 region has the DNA TGTGCCAGCACCCGAAGAGCTTTTACGCAGTATTTT. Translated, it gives CASTRRAFTQYF.